The 29 T cell receptor beta chains presented below share a single source sample, sequenced in a study of cytomegalovirus exposure and HLA in healthy donors. Researchers ran the PCR with 60 Vbeta and 13 Jbeta primers. Assay: immunoSEQ multiplex PCR; the TCRdb copy retains only in-frame clones and omits some. The table has some 200,000 clones, 55% to 75% seen once. Sequences were obtained from PBMCs. The receptors shown here come from a man aged 35 to 55 in good health and CMV-seropositive.

The rearrangement links TRBV6-1 to TRBJ1-4, with a weak D call TRBD1 (5 bases). Germline CDR1 MNHNS, CDR2 SASEGT. The CDR3 loop spans 15 amino acids. Trimming pared 3 bases from V and 3 bases from J, leaving 11 bases between. CDR3 loop: CASSEFGGSNEKLFF. The CDR3, as DNA: TGTGCCAGCAGTGAGTTCGGGGGGTCTAATGAAAAACTGTTTTTT.

The rearrangement uses TRBV19 and TRBJ1-1; 9 bases align to TRBD1. The CDR3 is 15 residues long. Trimming cost V 5 bases and J 11 bases; bases outside gene matches: 15. In germline, CDR1 is LNHDA, CDR2 SQIVND (reference sequence). The CDR3 loop is CASSASGTGSSSAFF. Written as DNA, the CDR3 is TGTGCCAGTAGTGCCTCCGGGACAGGGTCAAGTTCGGCTTTCTTT.

The chain uses TRBV2 and TRBJ2-1; 7 bases are shared with TRBD1. V was clipped by 10 bases and J by 8 bases; unmatched bases: 17. The CDR3 extends over 15 amino acids. CDR1 and CDR2 (germline): SNHLY, FYNNEI. CDR3 region: CAIGLGQRLVDEQFF. CDR3 nucleotides: TGTGCCATCGGATTGGGACAGAGGCTCGTGGATGAGCAGTTCTTC.

The chain has TRBV29-1 and TRBJ1-2, with a possible D match to TRBD1 (6 bases). The germline V gene encodes CDR1 SQVTM and CDR2 ANQGSEA. This CDR3 spans 12 amino acids. Trimming stripped 3 bases from V and 7 bases from J, with 12 bases between. CDR3 DNA sequence: TGCAGCGTTGAGGGGGGGGCGGGTGGCTACACCTTC. Amino acids: CSVEGGAGGYTF. The full variable domain, in which reference TRBV29-1 and TRBJ1-2 provide the parts outside the CDR3, is SAVISQKPSRDICQRGTSLTIQCQVDSQVTMMFWYRQQPGQSLTLIATANQGSEATYESGFVIDKFPISRPNLTFSTLTVSNMSPEDSSIYLCSVEGGAGGYTFGSGTRLTVV.

This clone was seen only once. V and J are TRBV7-2 and TRBJ1-2; D is perhaps TRBD1 (5 bases). The CDR3 is 12 residues long. Looked up from germline, CDR1 is SGHTA and CDR2 is FQGNSA. V lost 2 bases and J lost 8, with 9 bases in between. The chain's CDR3 is CASSLSGMGYTF. CDR3 DNA sequence: TGTGCCAGCAGCTTATCAGGGATGGGCTACACCTTC. Together with reference TRBV7-2 and TRBJ1-2, the CDR3 gives the full variable domain: GAGVSQSPSNKVTEKGKDVELRCDPISGHTALYWYRQSLGQGLEFLIYFQGNSAPDKSGLPSDRFSAERTGGSVSTLTIQRTQQEDSAVYLCASSLSGMGYTFGSGTRLTVV.

V usage is TRBV10-1 and J usage is TRBJ1-4, with 7 nucleotides matching TRBD1. Trimming took 5 bases from V and 12 from J; bases not matched to a gene: 3. The CDR3 has 11 amino acids. CDR1 WNHNN and CDR2 SYGVQD come from the germline V gene (reference sequence). DNA for the CDR3: TGCGCCAGCAGTCGGGACAGCGAACTGTTTTTT. Its translation: CASSRDSELFF.

J is TRBJ2-3 and V is TRBV7-2, with a weak D call TRBD2 (5 bases). The germline V and J ends were trimmed by 1 base and 3 bases, with 14 bases remaining between them. Per germline, CDR1 SGHTA and CDR2 FQGNSA. This CDR3 region has 16 residues. CDR3 bases: TGTGCCAGCAGCTTAGGTTTTGGACTTCGAACAGATACGCAGTATTTT. This sequence encodes CASSLGFGLRTDTQYF.

This chain links TRBV5-5 with TRBJ2-5, with D unclear. CDR3 length: 13 amino acids. With 1 base removed from V and 1 base from J, the gap between germline ends came to 5 bases. Germline-derived CDR1 and CDR2 are SGHKS and YYEKEE (reference sequence). CDR3 loop: CASSLTIQETQYF. The CDR3 DNA reads TGTGCCAGCAGCTTGACTATCCAAGAGACCCAGTACTTC. Full variable domain (remainder filled in from reference TRBV5-5 and TRBJ2-5): DAGVTQSPTHLIKTRGQQVTLRCSPISGHKSVSWYQQVLGQGPQFIFQYYEKEERGRGNFPDRFSARQFPNYSSELNVNALLLGDSALYLCASSLTIQETQYFGPGTRLLVL.

In the case of this clone: Other DNA sequences from this sample encode an identical CDR3 as well. The chain uses TRBV28 and TRBJ2-1; the match to TRBD2 covers 8 bases. CDR1 MDHEN and CDR2 SYDVKM come from the germline V gene. CDR3 length: 17 residues. V trimming: 4 bases; J trimming: 0 bases; junction bases outside the gene matches: 8. CDR3 protein: CASSSPTGGISYNEQFF. Here the CDR3 DNA reads TGTGCCAGCAGTTCTCCGACGGGGGGGATCTCCTACAATGAGCAGTTCTTC.

This chain joins TRBV6-1 and TRBJ2-1, with 10 bases fitting TRBD1. Germline V gene sequence: CDR1 MNHNS, CDR2 SASEGT. The CDR3 has 16 residues. Trimming removed 4 bases from V and 2 bases from J; junction bases left unmatched: 5. CDR3 protein: CASSGWTGGPYNEQFF. The CDR3 coding sequence is TGTGCCAGCAGTGGATGGACAGGGGGGCCCTACAATGAGCAGTTCTTC.

CDR3 sequence: CASSLGGGGDNEQFF. The CDR3 region has the DNA TGCGCCAGCAGCTTGGGCGGAGGGGGGGACAATGAGCAGTTCTTC. This rearrangement joins TRBV5-1 to TRBJ2-1; D may be TRBD2 (7 bases). Per germline, CDR1 SGHRS and CDR2 YFSETQ. The CDR3 has 15 amino acids. The germline V and J ends were trimmed by 0 bases and 5 bases, with 12 bases remaining between them.

With respect to this clone: The junction shows a germline mismatch at one end, possibly a read error. The V and J genes are TRBV29-1 and TRBJ2-3; 7 nucleotides agree with TRBD1. Germline V CDR1 and CDR2: SQVTM, ANQGSEA. The CDR3 contains 14 residues. This CDR3 is CSGEDDRGTDTQYF. CDR3 sequence (DNA): TGCAGCGGTGAAGACGACAGGGGCACAGATACGCAGTATTTT.

The rearrangement uses TRBV7-9 and TRBJ2-1, with TRBD1 matching 9 bases. Germline loops: CDR1 SEHNR, CDR2 FQNEAQ (reference sequence). This CDR3 spans 15 amino acids. V lost 6 bases, J lost 4 bases, and 7 bases stayed unmatched. The CDR3 region has the DNA TGTGCCAGCAGTCTCCGGACAGGGGTGTACAATGAGCAGTTCTTC. Translated: CASSLRTGVYNEQFF.

The chain has TRBV27 and TRBJ1-2; D may be TRBD1 (6 bases). V lost 2 bases, J lost 1 base, and 11 bases lay in between. The CDR3 sequence is 15 residues long. Germline V gene sequence: CDR1 MNHEY, CDR2 SMNVEV (reference sequence). The CDR3, as DNA: TGTGCCAGCAGTTTACGGGGGGGCCTTAACTATGGCTACACCTTC. Amino acids: CASSLRGGLNYGYTF.

This clone was seen only a few times. V usage is TRBV4-1 and J usage is TRBJ1-4; a weak D match, TRBD1 (6 bases). Germline loops: CDR1 MGHRA, CDR2 YSYEKL. This CDR3 contains 15 residues. Trimming cost V 1 base and J 8 bases, with 14 bases left between them. CDR3 protein: CASSQGAGVREKLFF. Here the CDR3 DNA reads TGCGCCAGCAGCCAAGGGGCAGGGGTAAGGGAAAAACTGTTTTTT.

The rearrangement links TRBV5-1 to TRBJ2-3, with 7 bases aligning to TRBD1. The CDR3 covers 13 residues. The V gene's germline CDR1 is SGHRS and CDR2 YFSETQ. Germline trimming cut 3 bases from V and 5 bases from J; bases unmatched to any gene: 3. CDR3 sequence: CASSYHRGDTQYF. The DNA of the CDR3 is TGCGCCAGCAGCTACCACAGGGGAGATACGCAGTATTTT.

This clone has just a few counts. The rearrangement uses TRBV27 and TRBJ2-3, with 16 nucleotides matching TRBD2. V lost 5 bases and J lost 6; bases outside the gene matches: 8. The CDR3 is made up of 17 amino acids. The germline V gene has CDR1 MNHEY and CDR2 SMNVEV (reference sequence). The CDR3 loop is CASSIPGLAGGPDTQYF. The CDR3 DNA sequence: TGTGCCAGCAGTATCCCGGGACTAGCGGGGGGGCCGGATACGCAGTATTTT.

This chain links TRBV13 with TRBJ1-1, with TRBD1 as a possible D gene (5 bases). CDR3 length: 14 amino acids. The germline V gene has CDR1 PRHDT and CDR2 FYEKMQ (reference sequence). Trimming removed 0 bases at V and 3 bases at J, with 8 bases between. CDR3 sequence: CASSLGAGDTEAFF. As DNA, the CDR3 is TGTGCCAGCAGCTTAGGAGCGGGGGACACTGAAGCTTTCTTT.

V and J are TRBV10-2 and TRBJ2-1; TRBD2 aligns across 14 bases. V shed 3 bases, J shed 6 bases, and the junction held 4 bases outside the gene matches. Germline CDR1 WSHSY, CDR2 SAAADI. This CDR3 region has 16 residues. This CDR3 reads CASSELGTSGGNEQFF. In DNA, the CDR3 is TGCGCCAGCAGTGAACTCGGGACTAGCGGGGGCAATGAGCAGTTCTTC.

The chain uses TRBV6-5 and TRBJ2-2, with 9 nucleotides matching TRBD2. V was pared by 4 bases and J by 5 bases, with 8 bases of the junction left unmatched. CDR3 length: 16 residues. CDR1 and CDR2 (germline): MNHEY, SVGAGI. This CDR3 reads CASSLRSGGSTGELFF. The CDR3 DNA sequence: TGTGCCAGCAGTTTACGTAGCGGGGGAAGTACCGGGGAGCTGTTTTTT.

In its sample, this clone was seen a few times. V is TRBV5-4 and J is TRBJ1-1, with 11 bases that match TRBD1. Trimming took 4 bases from V and 10 from J; bases not matched to a gene: 9. The CDR3 is 14 residues long. Germline V gene sequence: CDR1 SGHNT, CDR2 YYREEE (reference sequence). In DNA, the CDR3 is TGTGCCAGCAGCACCCGGACAGGGGGCGAGGGAGCTTTCTTT. Its protein product is CASSTRTGGEGAFF.

This chain uses TRBV7-6 with TRBJ2-5; no definite D call. Trimming removed 5 bases at V and 0 bases at J, with 4 bases between. The CDR3 spans 12 residues. CDR1 SGHVS and CDR2 FNYEAQ come from the germline V gene. The CDR3 bases are TGTGCCAGCAGCCGGTACCAAGAGACCCAGTACTTC. Protein sequence: CASSRYQETQYF.

The chain couples TRBV19 to TRBJ1-1; 7 nucleotides line up with TRBD1. The germline CDR1 and CDR2 sequences are LNHDA and SQIVND (reference sequence). CDR3 length: 15 amino acids. V gave up 4 bases and J gave up 10 bases; unmatched junction bases: 15. The CDR3 DNA sequence: TGTGCCAGTAGTACGGGAGGGGGCGGCGTGTTTGGAGCTTTCTTT. This encodes CASSTGGGGVFGAFF.

There are a few counts of this clone. The V gene is TRBV6-1, the J gene TRBJ2-7; 13 bases agree with TRBD2. With 5 bases clipped from V and 5 bases from J, the junction kept 3 bases outside the gene matches. Germline values: CDR1 MNHNS, CDR2 SASEGT. CDR3 length equals 14 residues. DNA for the CDR3: TGTGCCAGCAGTCGACTAGCGGGGGGAAACGAGCAGTACTTC. Encoded protein: CASSRLAGGNEQYF.

J is TRBJ1-1 and V is TRBV23-1, with D unclear. TRBV23-1 is marked as an open reading frame, function uncertain. This CDR3 has 17 amino acids. Trimming pared 0 bases from V and 1 base from J, leaving 15 bases between. The CDR3 region is CASSQSSAAGKNTEAFF. CDR3 nucleotide sequence: TGCGCCAGCAGTCAATCCTCAGCGGCGGGTAAGAACACTGAAGCTTTCTTT.

CDR3: CASSGQGGSPLHF. CDR3 coding DNA: TGTGCCAGCAGCGGACAGGGGGGATCACCCCTCCACTTT. This chain joins TRBV9 and TRBJ1-6, with 9 positions matching TRBD1. Trimming at V came to 3 bases and at J to 10 bases, leaving 2 bases not matched to a gene. Germline CDR1 SGDLS, CDR2 YYNGEE. The CDR3 loop spans 13 amino acids.

V is TRBV7-2 and J is TRBJ1-2; TRBD1 agrees at 12 bases. This CDR3 region has 15 residues. The germline V gene encodes CDR1 SGHTA and CDR2 FQGNSA. Unmatched junction bases numbered 3, after V lost 3 bases and J lost 4 bases. In DNA form, the CDR3 reads TGTGCCAGCAGCTTGGGACAGGGGGCTAGCTATGGCTACACCTTC. Its protein product is CASSLGQGASYGYTF.

This clone showed up just once. The chain recombines TRBV5-8 with TRBJ2-1, with D perhaps TRBD1 (6 bases). V dropped 4 bases and J dropped 4 bases, with 15 bases sitting between them. The CDR3 is made up of 15 amino acids. The germline CDR1 and CDR2 sequences are SGHTS and YDEGEE. The CDR3 reads CASSPGTLNYNEQFF. As DNA, the CDR3 is TGTGCCAGCAGCCCGGGGACACTTAATTACAATGAGCAGTTCTTC. Complete variable domain (other parts from reference TRBV5-8 and TRBJ2-1): EAGVTQSPTHLIKTRGQQATLRCSPISGHTSVYWYQQALGLGLQFLLWYDEGEERNRGNFPPRFSGRQFPNYSSELNVNALELEDSALYLCASSPGTLNYNEQFFGPGTRLTVL.

The table lists this clone with a count of one. The genes are TRBV19 and TRBJ2-7, with D perhaps matching TRBD2 (5 bases). The ends were cut back, 4 bases at V and 2 bases at J, with 15 bases in the middle. The CDR3 length is 15 residues. Germline lookup yields CDR1 LNHDA and CDR2 SQIVND (reference sequence). CDR3 coding DNA: TGTGCCAGTAGTACAGCCGCGGACTTAGCCTACGAGCAGTACTTC. This codes for CASSTAADLAYEQYF.